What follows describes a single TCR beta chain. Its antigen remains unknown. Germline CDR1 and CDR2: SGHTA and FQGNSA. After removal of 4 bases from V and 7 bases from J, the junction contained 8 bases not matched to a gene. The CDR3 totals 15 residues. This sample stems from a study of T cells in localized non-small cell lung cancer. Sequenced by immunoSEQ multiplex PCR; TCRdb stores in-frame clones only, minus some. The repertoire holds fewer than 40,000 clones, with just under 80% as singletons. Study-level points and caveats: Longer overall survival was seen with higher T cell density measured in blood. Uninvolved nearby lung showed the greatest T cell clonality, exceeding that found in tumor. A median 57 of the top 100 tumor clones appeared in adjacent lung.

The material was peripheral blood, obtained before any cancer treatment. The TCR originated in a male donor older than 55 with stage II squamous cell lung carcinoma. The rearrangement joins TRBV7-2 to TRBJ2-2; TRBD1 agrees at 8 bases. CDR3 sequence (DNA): TGTGCCAGCAGCTCATACAGGGGGACCGGCGGGGAGCTGTTTTTT. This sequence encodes CASSSYRGTGGELFF.